This TCR beta chain was recorded in a study of cytomegalovirus exposure and HLA in healthy donors. Study conclusions and caveats: Association of a missense DCLRE1C variant with TCR beta V- and J-gene trimming was reported in a later analysis. Earlier findings revealed that most TCR beta V segments proved productive either about 90% or about 30% of the time. Listed as cytomegalovirus-associated were 150 to 200 TCR beta chains.

As regards this clone: Its antigen is undetermined.

PCR was performed using 60 Vbeta and 13 Jbeta primers. Libraries were prepared by immunoSEQ multiplex PCR; TCRdb keeps only in-frame clonotypes and omits some of them. The sample shows 110,000 to 150,000 clones, 70% to 80% of them seen only once. Nominally healthy donors provided the samples, though records likely missed some immune exposures. The source material was PBMCs. The clonotype comes from a woman aged 60-75 years in good health and CMV-seropositive.

CDR3 loop: CASSLGQGNYEQYF. In DNA form, the CDR3 reads TGTGCCAGCAGCCTGGGACAGGGGAACTACGAGCAGTACTTC. The chain carries TRBV7-2 and TRBJ2-7, with TRBD1 identical over 10 bases. V shed 5 bases, J shed 3 bases, and the junction held 4 bases outside the gene matches. CDR1 is SGHTA and CDR2 is FQGNSA in the germline V gene. CDR3 length equals 14 residues.